This T cell receptor beta chain was recorded in a study of radiation and T cells in renal cell carcinoma. The CDR3 runs to 15 residues. Germline CDR1 MNHEY, CDR2 SMNVEV (reference sequence). Trimming pared 5 bases from V and 0 bases from J, leaving 13 bases between. The time point denotes: baseline pretreatment blood. Documented treatment: 15 Gy SBRT to primary tumor, nephrectomy 4 weeks later. Method: immunoSEQ multiplex PCR; TCRdb's copy keeps in-frame clones and lacks some. In the table there are approximately 100,000 clones, less than 90% of which are singletons. The sequence derives from a man aged 50 to 59 with renal cell carcinoma. The sequences come from blood, collected from a patient whose treatment included radiotherapy and nephrectomy. This rearrangement joins TRBV27 to TRBJ1-1, with D unresolved. CDR3 loop: CASSHSRVVNTEAFF. In nucleotides, the CDR3 is TGTGCCAGCAGTCACTCGCGAGTGGTGAACACTGAAGCTTTCTTT.